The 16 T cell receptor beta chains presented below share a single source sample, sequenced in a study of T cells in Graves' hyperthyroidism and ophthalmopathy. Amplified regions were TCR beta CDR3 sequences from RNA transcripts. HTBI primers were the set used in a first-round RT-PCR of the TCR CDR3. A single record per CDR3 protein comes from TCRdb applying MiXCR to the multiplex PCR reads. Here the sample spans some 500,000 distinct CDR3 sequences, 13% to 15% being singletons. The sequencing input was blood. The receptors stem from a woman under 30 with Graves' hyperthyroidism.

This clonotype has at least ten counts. This chain's CDR3 is CATSDSQTSSITDTQYF. The CDR3 DNA reads as TGTGCCACCAGTGACTCTCAGACTAGCTCTATCACAGATACGCAGTATTTT. This chain links TRBV24-1 with TRBJ2-3; 7 positions agree with TRBD2. Germline CDR1 reads KGHDR; CDR2 reads SFDVKD. V lost 4 bases and J lost 2; bases outside the gene matches: 11. The length of the CDR3 is 17 residues.

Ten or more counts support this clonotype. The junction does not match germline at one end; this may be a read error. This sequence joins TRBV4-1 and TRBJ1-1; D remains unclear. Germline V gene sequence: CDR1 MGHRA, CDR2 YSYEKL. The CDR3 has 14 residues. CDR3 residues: CASSPRTENTEAFF. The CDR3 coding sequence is TGTGCCAGCAGCCCCCGGACCGAGAACACTGAAGCTTTCTTT.

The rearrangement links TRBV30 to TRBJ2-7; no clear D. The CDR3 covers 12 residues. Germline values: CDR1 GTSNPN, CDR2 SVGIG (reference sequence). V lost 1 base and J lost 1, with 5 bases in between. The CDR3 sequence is CAWSGLSYEQYV. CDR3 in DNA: TGTGCCTGGAGTGGACTTTCCTACGAGCAGTACGTC.

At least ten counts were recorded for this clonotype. This chain's CDR3 is CATSRDPSGRAGGTEQFF. CDR3 coding DNA: TGTGCCACCAGCAGAGATCCTAGCGGGAGGGCGGGGGGAACTGAGCAGTTCTTC. The J gene is TRBJ2-1, the V gene TRBV15; 12 bases map to TRBD2. Germline V lookup: CDR1 LNHNV, CDR2 YYDKDF (reference sequence). Losses at the gene ends were 0 bases for V and 9 bases for J; bases not matched to a gene: 12. CDR3 length equals 18 residues.

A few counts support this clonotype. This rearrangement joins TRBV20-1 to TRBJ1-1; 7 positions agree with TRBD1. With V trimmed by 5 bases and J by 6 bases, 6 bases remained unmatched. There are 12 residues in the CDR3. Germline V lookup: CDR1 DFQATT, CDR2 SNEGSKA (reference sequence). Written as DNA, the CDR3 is TGCAGTGCTCCAACCGACAGGGCTGAAGCTTTCTTT. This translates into CSAPTDRAEAFF.

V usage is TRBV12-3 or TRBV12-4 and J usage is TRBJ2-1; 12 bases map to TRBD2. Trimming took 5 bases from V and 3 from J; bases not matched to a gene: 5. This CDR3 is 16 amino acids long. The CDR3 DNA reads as TGTGCCAGCAGTGATCCTAGCGGGAGGGGCTACAATGAGCAGTTCTTC. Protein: CASSDPSGRGYNEQFF.

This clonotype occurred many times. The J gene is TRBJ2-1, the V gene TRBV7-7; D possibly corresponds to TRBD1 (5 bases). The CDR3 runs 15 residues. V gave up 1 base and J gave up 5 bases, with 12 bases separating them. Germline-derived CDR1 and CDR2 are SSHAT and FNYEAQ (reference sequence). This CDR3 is CASSLGSGWDNEQFF. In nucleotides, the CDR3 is TGTGCCAGCAGCTTAGGGTCAGGGTGGGACAATGAGCAGTTCTTC.

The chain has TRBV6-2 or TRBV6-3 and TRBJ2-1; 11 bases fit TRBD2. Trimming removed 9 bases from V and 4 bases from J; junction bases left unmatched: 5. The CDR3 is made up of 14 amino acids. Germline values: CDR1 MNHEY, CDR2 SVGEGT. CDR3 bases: TGTGCCAGTGTATCTAGCGGGAGGTACAATGAGCAGTTCTTC. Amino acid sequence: CASVSSGRYNEQFF.

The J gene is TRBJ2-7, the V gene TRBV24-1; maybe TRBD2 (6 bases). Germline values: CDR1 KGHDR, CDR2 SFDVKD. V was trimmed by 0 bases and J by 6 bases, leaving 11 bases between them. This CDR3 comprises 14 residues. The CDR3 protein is CATSDLPGVGEQYF. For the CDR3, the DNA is TGTGCCACCAGTGATTTGCCGGGGGTGGGCGAGCAGTACTTC.

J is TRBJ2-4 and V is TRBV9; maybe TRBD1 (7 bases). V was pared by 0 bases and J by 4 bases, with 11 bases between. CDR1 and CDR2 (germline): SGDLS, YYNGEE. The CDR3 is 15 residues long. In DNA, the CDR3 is TGTGCCAGCAGCGTAGCGGGGGACAGAAAAAACATTCAGTACTTC. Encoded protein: CASSVAGDRKNIQYF.

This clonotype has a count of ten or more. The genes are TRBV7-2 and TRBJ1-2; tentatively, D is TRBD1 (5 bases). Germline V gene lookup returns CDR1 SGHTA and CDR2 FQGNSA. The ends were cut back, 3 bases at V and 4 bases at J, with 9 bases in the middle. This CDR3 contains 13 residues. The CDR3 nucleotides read TGTGCCAGCAGCTTTGACAGCCCCTATGGCTACACCTTC. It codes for CASSFDSPYGYTF.

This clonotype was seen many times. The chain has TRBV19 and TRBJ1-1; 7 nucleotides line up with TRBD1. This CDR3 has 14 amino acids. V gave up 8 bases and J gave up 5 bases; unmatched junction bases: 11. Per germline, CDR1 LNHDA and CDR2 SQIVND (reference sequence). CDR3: CASSKLQGTTEAFF. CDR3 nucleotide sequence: TGTGCCAGTTCCAAACTACAGGGGACGACTGAAGCTTTCTTT.

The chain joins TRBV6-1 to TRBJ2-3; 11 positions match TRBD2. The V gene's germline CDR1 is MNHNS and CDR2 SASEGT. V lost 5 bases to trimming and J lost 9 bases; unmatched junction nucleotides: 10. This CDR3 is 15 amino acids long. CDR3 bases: TGTGCCAGCAGTAGTCCACTAGCGGGGGCAGGGACGCAGTATTTT. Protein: CASSSPLAGAGTQYF.

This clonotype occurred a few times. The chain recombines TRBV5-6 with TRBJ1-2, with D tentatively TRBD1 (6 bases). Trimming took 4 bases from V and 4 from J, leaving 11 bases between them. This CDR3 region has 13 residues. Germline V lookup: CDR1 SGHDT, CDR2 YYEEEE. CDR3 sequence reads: CASSQQGTYGYTF. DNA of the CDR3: TGTGCCAGCAGCCAACAGGGTACCTATGGCTACACCTTC.

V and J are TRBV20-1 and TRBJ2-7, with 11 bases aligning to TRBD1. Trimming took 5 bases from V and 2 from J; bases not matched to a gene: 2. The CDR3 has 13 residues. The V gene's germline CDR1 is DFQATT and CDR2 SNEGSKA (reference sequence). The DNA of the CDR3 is TGCAGTGCTCGGGACAGGGGGGCCTACGAGCAGTACTTC. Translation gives CSARDRGAYEQYF.

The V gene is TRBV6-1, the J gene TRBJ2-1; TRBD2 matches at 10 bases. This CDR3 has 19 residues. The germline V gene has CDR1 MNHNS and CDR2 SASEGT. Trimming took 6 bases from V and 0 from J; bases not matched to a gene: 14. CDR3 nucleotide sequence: TGTGCCAGCAGGGGAATAACACTAGCGGGATTCAGCTCCTACAATGAGCAGTTCTTC. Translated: CASRGITLAGFSSYNEQFF.